The 15 T cell receptor beta chains presented below share a single source sample, sequenced in a study of Graves' ophthalmopathy and Graves' hyperthyroidism. RNA served as the template for amplifying TCR beta CDR3 regions. Second-round multiplex PCR came after a first-round RT-PCR that employed HTBI primers. TCRdb re-called the multiplex PCR reads with MiXCR, one entry per CDR3 protein. The table lists hundreds of thousands of distinct CDR3 sequences, 22% of them singletons. Sequenced: peripheral blood. The receptors were gathered from a young woman with stable Graves' hyperthyroidism. Some clones in this sample may be carry-over from other donors' samples.

This clonotype showed up many times. The chain joins TRBV12-3 or TRBV12-4 to TRBJ2-2; tentatively, D is TRBD1 (6 bases). The CDR3 runs to 14 residues. Trimming stripped 8 bases from V and 5 bases from J, with 15 bases between. The CDR3 DNA sequence: TGTGCCAGCGAGGGACACCGAGGGACCGGGGAGCTGTTTTTT. The encoded protein is CASEGHRGTGELFF.

This clonotype was counted ten times or more. V gene TRBV6-6 combines with J gene TRBJ1-5; D gene ambiguous. Trimming took 4 bases from V and 6 from J, leaving 7 bases between them. Germline values: CDR1 MNHNY, CDR2 SVGAGI (reference sequence). The CDR3 spans 12 residues. CDR3 region: CASSFEGQPQHF. The CDR3 DNA sequence: TGTGCCAGCAGTTTCGAGGGTCAGCCCCAGCATTTT.

This clonotype came up many times. The rearrangement joins TRBV7-9 to TRBJ2-7; 9 positions match TRBD1. The J segment lost 4 bases and the V segment lost 5 bases, leaving 15 bases of the junction unmatched. Germline V gene data show CDR1 as SEHNR and CDR2 as FQNEAQ (reference sequence). There are 17 residues in the CDR3. Here the CDR3 reads CASSLSRDRESRYEQYF. CDR3 nucleotides: TGTGCCAGCAGCCTGTCCCGGGACAGGGAAAGTAGGTACGAGCAGTACTTC.

This clonotype showed up many times. The J gene is TRBJ2-5, the V gene TRBV30; the D gene is possibly TRBD1 (6 bases). V lost 6 bases, J lost 2 bases, and 16 bases lay in between. The CDR3 length is 14 residues. The V gene's germline CDR1 is GTSNPN and CDR2 SVGIG (reference sequence). The CDR3 here is CACATGSGQETQYF. The CDR3 DNA sequence: TGTGCCTGCGCTACAGGGTCAGGACAAGAGACCCAGTACTTC.

The sample holds many counts of this clonotype. This CDR3 is CASVGGIGNQPQHF. CDR3 bases: TGTGCCAGCGTGGGGGGAATTGGCAATCAGCCCCAGCATTTT. The chain is built from TRBV12-3 or TRBV12-4 and TRBJ1-5, with a tentative D call TRBD1 (5 bases). V lost 8 bases, J lost 2 bases, and 13 bases lay in between. The CDR3 is 14 amino acids.

This clonotype was seen ten or more times. The chain couples TRBV7-9 to TRBJ2-7; D may correspond to TRBD1 or TRBD2 (5 bases each). The CDR3 consists of 16 residues. V was trimmed by 4 bases and J by 2 bases, leaving 18 bases between them. Germline V gene data show CDR1 as SEHNR and CDR2 as FQNEAQ (reference sequence). The CDR3 DNA follows: TGTGCCAGCAGCTATCCCGGGACCCCTCAGACCTACGAGCAGTACTTC. It yields the protein CASSYPGTPQTYEQYF.

This clonotype was detected ten times or more. This chain links TRBV28 with TRBJ2-5, with 10 bases aligning to TRBD2. There are 14 residues in the CDR3. V dropped 5 bases and J dropped 4; count of bases not matched to a gene: 4. Germline CDR1 reads MDHEN; CDR2 reads SYDVKM. In nucleotides, the CDR3 is TGTGCCAGCAGTCCCCTAGCGGGAGCAGAGACCCAGTACTTC. As protein: CASSPLAGAETQYF.

The chain links TRBV5-6 to TRBJ2-7; 7 bases are a match to TRBD1. The CDR3 extends over 15 amino acids. Germline loops: CDR1 SGHDT, CDR2 YYEEEE. The ends lost 9 bases at V and 3 bases at J; junction bases unmatched: 15. As DNA, the CDR3 is TGTGCCACCTCAATCAACCGGGACAGTTTCTACGAGCAGTACTTC. It encodes CATSINRDSFYEQYF.

This clonotype was seen repeatedly, ten times or more. The chain couples TRBV20-1 to TRBJ1-5; D call uncertain. V lost 1 base and J lost 4, with 14 bases in between. This CDR3 contains 15 residues. Germline assignment: CDR1 DFQATT and CDR2 SNEGSKA (reference sequence). The CDR3 sequence: CSARVSPGLNQPQHF. The DNA for the CDR3 is TGCAGTGCTAGAGTGTCGCCAGGATTAAATCAGCCCCAGCATTTT.

This clonotype was seen many times. V usage is TRBV11-2 and J usage is TRBJ2-5; TRBD2 aligns across 9 bases. CDR1 and CDR2 (germline): SGHAT, FQNNGV. With V trimmed by 1 base and J by 5 bases, 5 bases remained unmatched. The CDR3 extends over 15 amino acids. CDR3 nucleotide sequence: TGTGCCAGCAGCTTAGCACTAGCGGGTAGCGAGACCCAGTACTTC. Translating it yields CASSLALAGSETQYF.

This clonotype has only a few counts. This chain joins TRBV12-3 or TRBV12-4 and TRBJ2-4; a weak D match, TRBD1 (5 bases). V lost 4 bases, J lost 7 bases, and 11 bases lay in between. This CDR3 has 13 residues. The CDR3 DNA is TGTGCCAGCAGTTCCAGGGATGTTAACATTCAGTACTTC. Translated: CASSSRDVNIQYF.

This chain links TRBV27 with TRBJ2-7; D is uncertain. The CDR3 is made up of 16 amino acids. Germline values: CDR1 MNHEY, CDR2 SMNVEV (reference sequence). Trimming left V 5 bases short and J 5 bases short, with 22 bases between. Here the CDR3 reads CASSPPPSTRGHEQYF. The CDR3 DNA sequence: TGTGCCAGCAGTCCACCCCCCAGCACAAGAGGCCACGAGCAGTACTTC.

In this sample, this clonotype turned up a few times. This chain uses TRBV20-1 with TRBJ1-6; a weak D match, TRBD1 (5 bases). The V gene lost 5 bases and the J gene lost 7 bases, with 15 bases spanning the gap. The CDR3 runs to 14 residues. Germline CDR1 DFQATT, CDR2 SNEGSKA (reference sequence). This CDR3 reads CSAGTRGWNSPLHF. CDR3 in DNA: TGCAGTGCTGGCACGCGGGGGTGGAATTCACCCCTCCACTTT.

The chain links TRBV30 to TRBJ2-7; no definite D call. V gave up 3 bases and J gave up 1 base, with 10 bases separating them. Looked up from germline, CDR1 is GTSNPN and CDR2 is SVGIG (reference sequence). The length of the CDR3 is 13 residues. In DNA form, the CDR3 reads TGTGCCTGGAGAAGTTCTGGGTCCTACGAGCAGTACTTC. Protein product: CAWRSSGSYEQYF.

The J gene is TRBJ2-2, the V gene TRBV12-3 or TRBV12-4; maybe TRBD2 (5 bases). This CDR3 has 13 residues. Trimming removed 3 bases at V and 7 bases at J, with 9 bases between. CDR3 amino acids: CASSFLGGGELFF. The CDR3 DNA reads as TGTGCCAGCAGTTTTTTAGGAGGCGGGGAGCTGTTTTTT.